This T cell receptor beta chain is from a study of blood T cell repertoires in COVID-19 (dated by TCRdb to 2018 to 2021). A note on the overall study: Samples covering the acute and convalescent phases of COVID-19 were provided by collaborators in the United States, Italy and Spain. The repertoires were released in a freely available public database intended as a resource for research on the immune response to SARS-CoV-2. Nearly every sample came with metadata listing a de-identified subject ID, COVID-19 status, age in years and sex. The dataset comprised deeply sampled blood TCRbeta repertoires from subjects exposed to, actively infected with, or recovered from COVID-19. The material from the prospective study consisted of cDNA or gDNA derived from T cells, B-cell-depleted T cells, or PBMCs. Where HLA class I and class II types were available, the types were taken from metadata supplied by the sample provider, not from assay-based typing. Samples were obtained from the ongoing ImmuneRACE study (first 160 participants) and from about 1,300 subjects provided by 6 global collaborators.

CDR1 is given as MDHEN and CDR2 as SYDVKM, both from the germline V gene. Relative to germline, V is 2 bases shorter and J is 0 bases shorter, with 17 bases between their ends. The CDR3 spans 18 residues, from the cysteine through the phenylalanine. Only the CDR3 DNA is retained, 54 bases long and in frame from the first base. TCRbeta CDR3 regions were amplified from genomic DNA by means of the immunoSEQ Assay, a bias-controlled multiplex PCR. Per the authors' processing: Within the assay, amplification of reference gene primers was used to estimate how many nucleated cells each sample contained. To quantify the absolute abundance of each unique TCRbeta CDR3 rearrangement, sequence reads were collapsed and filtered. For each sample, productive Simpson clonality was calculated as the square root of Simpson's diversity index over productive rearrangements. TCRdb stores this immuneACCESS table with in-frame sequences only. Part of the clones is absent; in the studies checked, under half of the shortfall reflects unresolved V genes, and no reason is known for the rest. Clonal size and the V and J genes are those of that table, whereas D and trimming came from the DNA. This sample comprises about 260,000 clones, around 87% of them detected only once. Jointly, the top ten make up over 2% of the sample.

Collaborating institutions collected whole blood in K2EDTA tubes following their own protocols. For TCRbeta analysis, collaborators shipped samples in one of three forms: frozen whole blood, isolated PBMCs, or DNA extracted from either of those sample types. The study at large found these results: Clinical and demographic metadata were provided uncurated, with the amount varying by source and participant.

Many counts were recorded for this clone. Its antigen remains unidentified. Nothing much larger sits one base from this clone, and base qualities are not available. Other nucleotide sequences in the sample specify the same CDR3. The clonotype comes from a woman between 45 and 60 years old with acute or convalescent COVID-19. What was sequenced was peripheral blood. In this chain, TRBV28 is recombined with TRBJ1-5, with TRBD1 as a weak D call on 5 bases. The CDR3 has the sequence CASSLPPRTRISNQPQHF. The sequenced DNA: TGTGCCAGCAGTTTACCCCCACGGACAAGGATTAGCAATCAGCCCCAGCATTTT.